Given below is one TCR beta chain in context. No antigen is known for it. Healthy bone marrow donors made up the donor group. PCR primers comprised 60 Vbeta and 13 Jbeta primers. Profiled with immunoSEQ multiplex PCR; TCRdb holds only in-frame clones, not every one. The table has 120,000 or so clones, around 68% seen once; the top ten hold 3% to 4.5%. The data are from a study of cytomegalovirus exposure and HLA in healthy donors. Whole-study findings and limits: In an earlier analysis, in roughly 600 donors, most V segments appeared productive either ~90% or ~30% of the time. Sequencing likely produced, as an artifact, a cluster of highly shared sequence variants. Later analysis placed DRB1 highest and HLA-C lowest in TCR association rates, which differed by HLA locus.

This CDR3 contains 13 residues. V was cut by 5 bases and J by 1 base, with 6 bases left in between. CDR1 SGHRS and CDR2 YFSETQ come from the germline V gene. Sample: PBMCs. The sequence derives from a man in his forties or fifties in good health and CMV-seropositive. This chain links TRBV5-1 with TRBJ2-2, with D perhaps TRBD1 (5 bases). The CDR3 sequence: CASRTGNTGELFF. The CDR3 region has the DNA TGCGCCAGCAGAACAGGGAACACCGGGGAGCTGTTTTTT.